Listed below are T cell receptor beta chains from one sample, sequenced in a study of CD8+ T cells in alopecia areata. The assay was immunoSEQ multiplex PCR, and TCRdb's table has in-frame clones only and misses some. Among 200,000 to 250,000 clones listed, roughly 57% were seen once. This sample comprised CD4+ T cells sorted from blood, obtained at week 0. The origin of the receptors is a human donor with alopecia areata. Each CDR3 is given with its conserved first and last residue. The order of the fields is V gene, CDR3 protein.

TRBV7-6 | CASSLATGGADTQYF
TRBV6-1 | CASSEHRETQYF
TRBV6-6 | CASSYSTGRSNQPQHF
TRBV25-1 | CASSTPGTSGVGDTQYF
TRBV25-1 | CASSPPGQGGGYTF
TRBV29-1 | CSVAGTSYNEQFF
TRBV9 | CASSPRGGMETQYF
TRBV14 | CASSRSGSGINVLTF
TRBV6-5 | CASSLGHFGGYTF
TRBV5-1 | CASSLVARGEDGYTF
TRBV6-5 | CASRTGDFGYTF
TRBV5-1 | CASSLDRGYSEQFF
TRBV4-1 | CASSQDRDRTPGSQHF
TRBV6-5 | CASSYIASGSDTQYF
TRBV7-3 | CASSPGTGERNIQYF
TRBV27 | CASSLPPPGAYEQYF
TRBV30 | CAWSRQETQYF
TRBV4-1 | CASSSDWNTEAFF
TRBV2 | CASSDNQPQHF
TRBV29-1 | CSVSKGQGDYEQFF